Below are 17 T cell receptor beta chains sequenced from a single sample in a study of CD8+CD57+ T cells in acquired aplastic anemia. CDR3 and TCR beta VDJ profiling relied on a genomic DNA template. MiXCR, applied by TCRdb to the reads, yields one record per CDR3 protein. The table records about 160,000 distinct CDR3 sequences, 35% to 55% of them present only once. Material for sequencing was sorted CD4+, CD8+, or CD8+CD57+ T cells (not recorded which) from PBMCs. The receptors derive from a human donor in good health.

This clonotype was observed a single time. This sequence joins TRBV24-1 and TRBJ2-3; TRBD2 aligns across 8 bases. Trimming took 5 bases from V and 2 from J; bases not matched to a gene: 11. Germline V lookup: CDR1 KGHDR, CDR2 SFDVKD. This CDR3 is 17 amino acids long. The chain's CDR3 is CATSVGWPSGYTDTQYF. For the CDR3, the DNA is TGTGCCACCAGTGTCGGGTGGCCTAGCGGGTACACAGATACGCAGTATTTT.

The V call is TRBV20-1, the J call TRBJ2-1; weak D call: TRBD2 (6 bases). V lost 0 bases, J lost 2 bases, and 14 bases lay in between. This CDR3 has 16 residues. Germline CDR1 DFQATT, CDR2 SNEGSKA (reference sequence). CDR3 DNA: TGCAGTGCTAGAGATTGGCTAGCGAACGCCTACAATGAGCAGTTCTTC. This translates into CSARDWLANAYNEQFF.

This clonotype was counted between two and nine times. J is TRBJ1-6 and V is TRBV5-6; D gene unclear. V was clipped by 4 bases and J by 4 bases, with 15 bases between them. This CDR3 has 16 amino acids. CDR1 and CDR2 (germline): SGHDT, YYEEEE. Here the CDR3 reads CASSPGMGGYNSPLHF. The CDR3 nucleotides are TGTGCCAGCAGCCCTGGGATGGGAGGATATAATTCACCCCTCCACTTT.

CDR3 DNA: TGTGCCAGCAGTGAACCAGGGAAGTCTGGAAACACCATATATTTT. Its protein is CASSEPGKSGNTIYF. The chain joins TRBV2 to TRBJ1-3; tentatively, D is TRBD1 (5 bases). Germline-derived CDR1 and CDR2 are SNHLY and FYNNEI. The CDR3 covers 15 residues. Deletions cut 2 bases from V and 1 base from J, with 9 bases between.

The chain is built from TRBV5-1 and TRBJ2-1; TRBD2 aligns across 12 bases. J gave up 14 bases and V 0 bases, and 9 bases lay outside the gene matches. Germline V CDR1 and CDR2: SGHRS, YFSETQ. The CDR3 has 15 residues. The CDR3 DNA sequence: TGCGCCAGCAGCTTGGAGGCTAGCGGGAGGGCGGGGGAGTTCTTC. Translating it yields CASSLEASGRAGEFF.

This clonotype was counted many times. CDR3 amino acids: CASSPGTAGGVGQYF. CDR3 nucleotides: TGCGCCAGCAGCCCGGGAACAGCCGGAGGGGTTGGGCAGTACTTC. V and J are TRBV5-1 and TRBJ2-7; D is possibly TRBD2 (6 bases). CDR1 and CDR2 from the germline V gene are SGHRS and YFSETQ. The CDR3 has 15 residues. Trimming left V 4 bases short and J 9 bases short, with 23 bases between.

The DNA for the CDR3 is TGTGCCAGCAGCCTGGGGACAGGATCGGCTAATTCACCCCTCCACTTT. The encoded protein is CASSLGTGSANSPLHF. The chain links TRBV11-2 to TRBJ1-6; 8 bases are shared with TRBD1. This CDR3 is built from 16 residues. V was clipped by 5 bases and J by 6 bases; unmatched bases: 9. The germline V gene encodes CDR1 SGHAT and CDR2 FQNNGV.

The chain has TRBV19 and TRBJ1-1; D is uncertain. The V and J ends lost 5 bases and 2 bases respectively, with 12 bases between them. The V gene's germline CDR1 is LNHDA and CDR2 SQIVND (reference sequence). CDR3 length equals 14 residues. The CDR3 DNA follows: TGTGCCAGTAGTCCCCTCGCAGGAAACACTGAAGCTTTCTTT. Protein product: CASSPLAGNTEAFF.

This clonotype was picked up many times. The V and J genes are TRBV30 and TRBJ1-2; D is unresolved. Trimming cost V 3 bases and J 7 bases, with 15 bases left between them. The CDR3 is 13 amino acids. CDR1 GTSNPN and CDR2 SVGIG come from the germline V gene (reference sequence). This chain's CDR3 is CAWRTAVMAGYTF. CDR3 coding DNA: TGTGCCTGGAGGACGGCGGTTATGGCTGGCTACACCTTC. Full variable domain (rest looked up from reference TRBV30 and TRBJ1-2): SQTIHQWPATLVQPVGSPLSLECTVEGTSNPNLYWYRQAAGRGLQLLFYSVGIGQISSEVPQNLSASRPQDRQFILSSKKLLLSDSGFYLCAWRTAVMAGYTFGSGTRLTVV.

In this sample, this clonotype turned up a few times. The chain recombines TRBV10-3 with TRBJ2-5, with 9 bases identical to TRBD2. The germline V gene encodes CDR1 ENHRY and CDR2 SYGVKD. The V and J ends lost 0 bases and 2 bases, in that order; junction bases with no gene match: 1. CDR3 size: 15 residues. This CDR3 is CAISESAGGQETQYF. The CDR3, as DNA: TGTGCCATCAGTGAGTCAGCGGGGGGACAAGAGACCCAGTACTTC.

The CDR3 DNA follows: TGCGCCAGCAGTGAGTCCACGGGAAACTATGGCTACACCTTC. Amino acids: CASSESTGNYGYTF. The chain couples TRBV10-1 to TRBJ1-2; D is unresolved. Germline V gene lookup returns CDR1 WNHNN and CDR2 SYGVQD (reference sequence). This CDR3 comprises 14 residues. V lost 0 bases, J lost 2 bases, and 7 bases lay in between.

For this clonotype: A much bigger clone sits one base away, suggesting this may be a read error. DNA of the CDR3: TGTGCCAGCAGCTCTCGGTTAGGTAGTGAAAGACTGTTTTTT. As protein: CASSSRLGSERLFF. This rearrangement joins TRBV7-2 to TRBJ1-4, with D unclear. The CDR3 covers 14 residues. The germline V gene has CDR1 SGHTA and CDR2 FQGNSA.

The CDR3 is CASSIAQGKNTEAFF. The CDR3 region has the DNA TGTGCCAGTAGTATCGCCCAGGGAAAGAACACTGAAGCTTTCTTT. The chain has TRBV19 and TRBJ1-1; D might be TRBD1 (5 bases). The CDR3 runs 15 residues. Germline CDR1 reads LNHDA; CDR2 reads SQIVND (reference sequence). Trimming took off 3 bases at V and 1 base at J, with 12 bases between the two ends.

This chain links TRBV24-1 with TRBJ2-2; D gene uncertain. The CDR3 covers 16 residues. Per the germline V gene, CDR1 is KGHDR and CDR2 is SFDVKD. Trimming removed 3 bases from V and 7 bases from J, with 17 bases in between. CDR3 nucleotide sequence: TGTGCCACCAGTGATCCTAACCCCGCACGCAGCGGGGAGCTGTTTTTT. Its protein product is CATSDPNPARSGELFF.

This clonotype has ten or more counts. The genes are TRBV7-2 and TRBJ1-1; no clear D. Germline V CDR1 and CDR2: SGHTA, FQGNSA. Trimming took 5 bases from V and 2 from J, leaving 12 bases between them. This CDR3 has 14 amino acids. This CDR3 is CASSQGRGNTEAFF. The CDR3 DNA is TGTGCCAGCAGCCAAGGACGGGGAAACACTGAAGCTTTCTTT.

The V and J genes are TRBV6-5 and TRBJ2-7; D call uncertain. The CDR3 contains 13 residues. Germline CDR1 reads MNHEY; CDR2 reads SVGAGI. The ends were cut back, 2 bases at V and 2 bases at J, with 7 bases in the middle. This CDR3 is CASSYHGPYEQYF. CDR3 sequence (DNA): TGTGCCAGCAGTTACCACGGTCCCTACGAGCAGTACTTC.

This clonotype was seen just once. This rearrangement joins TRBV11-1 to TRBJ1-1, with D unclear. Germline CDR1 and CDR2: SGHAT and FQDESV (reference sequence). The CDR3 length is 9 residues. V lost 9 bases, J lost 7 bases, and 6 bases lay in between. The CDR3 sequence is CASYFEAFF. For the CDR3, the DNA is TGTGCCAGTTATTTTGAAGCTTTCTTT.